Below, 19 T cell receptor beta chains from the same sample are listed, as sequenced in a study of tumor-infiltrating lymphocytes in oesophageal squamous cell carcinoma. TCRdb itself ran the PCR reads through MiXCR, one entry per CDR3 protein. The sample includes some 22,000 distinct CDR3 sequences, about 35% of them seen just once. The specimen was esophageal tumor tissue. The origin of the receptors is a male donor with esophageal squamous cell carcinoma.

The genes are TRBV24-1 and TRBJ2-6; 7 positions agree with TRBD1. The CDR3 has 17 amino acids. V lost 7 bases, J lost 0 bases, and 8 bases stayed unmatched. Germline CDR1 and CDR2: KGHDR and SFDVKD. The CDR3 nucleotides are TGTGCCACCAGCAGGCCGGCAGGGGGCTCTGGGGCCAACGTCCTGACTTTC. It is translated as CATSRPAGGSGANVLTF.

V gene TRBV30 combines with J gene TRBJ1-2; 7 bases fit TRBD1. V shed 8 bases and J 4 bases; nucleotides not matched to a gene: 10. The CDR3 length is 13 residues. The germline gives CDR1 GTSNPN, CDR2 SVGIG (reference sequence). The CDR3, as DNA: TGTGCCGGAAGAGGGGGCGGGAGCTATGGCTACACCTTC. Protein sequence: CAGRGGGSYGYTF.

This clonotype was counted between two and nine times. The chain links TRBV7-2 to TRBJ2-7; D gene uncertain. Germline V gives CDR1 SGHTA, CDR2 FQGNSA. This CDR3 contains 13 residues. Trimming left V 3 bases short and J 3 bases short, with 9 bases between. CDR3 loop: CASSLGRIYEQYF. The CDR3 nucleotides read TGTGCCAGCAGCTTGGGCCGCATCTACGAGCAGTACTTC. Supplemented by reference TRBV7-2 and TRBJ2-7, the full variable domain reads GAGVSQSPSNKVTEKGKDVELRCDPISGHTALYWYRQSLGQGLEFLIYFQGNSAPDKSGLPSDRFSAERTGGSVSTLTIQRTQQEDSAVYLCASSLGRIYEQYFGPGTRLTVT.

By sample fraction, this clonotype is medium-sized. The V call is TRBV28, the J call TRBJ1-2; unclear D gene. Germline V gives CDR1 MDHEN, CDR2 SYDVKM. Between the trimmed V and J ends, which lost 2 bases and 4 bases, there was a span of 11 bases. The CDR3 is 14 residues long. CDR3 sequence: CASSLGVPSYGYTF. CDR3 DNA sequence: TGTGCCAGCAGTTTAGGGGTGCCCTCCTATGGCTACACCTTC.

This clonotype was found once. A much larger clone is a single base away; this may be a read error. The V and J genes are TRBV2 and TRBJ1-2, with D maybe TRBD1 (5 bases). This CDR3 comprises 12 residues. The germline V gene encodes CDR1 SNHLY and CDR2 FYNNEI. In nucleotides, the CDR3 is TGTGCCAGCAGTGAGGGGGAATATGGCTACAGCTTC. It translates to CASSEGEYGYSF. The variable domain in full, completed from reference TRBV2 and TRBJ1-2, reads EPEVTQTPSHQVTQMGQEVILRCVPISNHLYFYWYRQILGQKVEFLVSFYNNEISEKSEIFDDQFSVERPDGSNFTLKIRSTKLEDSAMYFCASSEGEYGYSFGSGTRLTVV.

By share of the sample, this clonotype is medium-sized. Here the CDR3 DNA reads TGTGCCAGCAGCTTTCTAGGGGCAGATTCCCAGCATTTT. Translated: CASSFLGADSQHF. V gene TRBV7-6 combines with J gene TRBJ1-5, with D perhaps matching TRBD1 (5 bases). Germline lookup yields CDR1 SGHVS and CDR2 FNYEAQ. CDR3 size: 13 residues. Trimming shortened V by 3 bases and J by 11 bases, and 14 bases separated the two germline ends.

The gene calls are TRBV5-6 and TRBJ1-4; D not certain. This CDR3 comprises 11 residues. The ends were cut back, 0 bases at V and 6 bases at J, with 0 bases in the middle. Germline V lookup: CDR1 SGHDT, CDR2 YYEEEE. CDR3 DNA: TGTGCCAGCAGCTTGGATGAAAAACTGTTTTTT. Its translation is CASSLDEKLFF.

This clonotype was observed many times. The chain couples TRBV6-1 to TRBJ2-7, with D perhaps matching TRBD1 or TRBD2 (5 bases each). CDR3 length: 14 amino acids. Germline loops: CDR1 MNHNS, CDR2 SASEGT. V lost 6 bases, J lost 0 bases, and 12 bases lay in between. The chain's CDR3 is CASRGTGTSYEQYF. The CDR3, as DNA: TGTGCCAGCAGGGGGACGGGAACCTCCTACGAGCAGTACTTC.

The chain recombines TRBV11-2 with TRBJ2-3; D is uncertain. The J call is uncertain, as TRBJ1-1 better fits the DNA end. CDR1 is SGHAT and CDR2 is FQNNGV in the germline V gene. The CDR3 length is 11 residues. The CDR3 bases are TGTGCCAGCAGACTTAACACTGAAGCTTTCTTT. Its protein is CASRLNTEAFF.

This chain links TRBV7-8 with TRBJ1-1, with TRBD1 as a possible D gene (5 bases). The last part of the DNA fits TRBJ2-5 better; the J call may be wrong. CDR3 size: 14 residues. Per the germline V gene, CDR1 is SGHVS and CDR2 is FQNEAQ. The CDR3 DNA reads TGTGCCAGCAGCTTAACAGGCCCCCAAGAGACCCAGTACTTC. Residues: CASSLTGPQETQYF.

Comment on this clonotype: In this CDR3 the conserved last residue, phenylalanine or tryptophan, is missing, so a read error is likely. The DNA is omitted, as the CDR3 cannot be located on it reliably, and the CDR3 follows TCRdb's listing. This rearrangement joins TRBV6-1 to TRBJ2-5; the table's D call of TRBD2 was not tested on the DNA. Per germline, CDR1 MNHNS and CDR2 SASEGT. The CDR3 totals 18 residues, both ends included. CDR3 loop: CASSGGLGSNNSPLHFGN.

This clonotype was detected many times. A much larger clone sits a single nucleotide away, making a read error possible. The J gene is TRBJ2-5, the V gene TRBV7-9; TRBD2 matches 7 bases. Trimming took 2 bases from V and 11 from J; bases not matched to a gene: 17. Germline lookup yields CDR1 SEHNR and CDR2 FQNEAQ (reference sequence). The CDR3 spans 16 residues. The CDR3 here is CASSLFSGGSYNEQYF. As DNA, the CDR3 is TGTGCCAGCAGCTTATTTTCCGGCGGGAGCTACAATGAGCAGTACTTC.

The chain has TRBV20-1 and TRBJ2-5, with unresolved D. The end of the DNA is better explained by TRBJ2-1, so the J call may be wrong. This CDR3 is built from 18 residues. Germline V lookup: CDR1 DFQATT, CDR2 SNEGSKA (reference sequence). The DNA for the CDR3 is TGCAGTGCCACAACACGCGCTCTTGGCCACAGCTCCTACAATGAGCAGTTCTTC. It encodes CSATTRALGHSSYNEQFF.

This clonotype was found many times. The genes are TRBV12-3 or TRBV12-4 and TRBJ2-7; possibly TRBD1 for D (5 bases). The CDR3 extends over 13 amino acids. Trimming pared 3 bases from V and 2 bases from J, leaving 8 bases between. In DNA form, the CDR3 reads TGTGCCAGCAGTTTGACAGATGCCTACGAGCAGTACTTC. Translating gives CASSLTDAYEQYF.

This chain joins TRBV7-2 and TRBJ2-5; 7 bases match TRBD1. Near its end, the DNA agrees better with TRBJ2-7, so the J call may be wrong. CDR3 length: 15 amino acids. CDR1 and CDR2 (germline): SGHTA, FQGNSA. The CDR3 bases are TGTGCCAGCGCCCAACAGGGGCCCCTAACCTACGAGCAGTACTTC. It specifies CASAQQGPLTYEQYF.

The sample holds one count of this clonotype. The chain has TRBV27 and TRBJ2-3; 11 nucleotides line up with TRBD2. The J call may be incorrect, as the DNA end agrees better with TRBJ2-1. CDR3 size: 16 residues. Germline CDR1 MNHEY, CDR2 SMNVEV (reference sequence). The CDR3 coding sequence is TGTGCCAGCAGCCCCATCCTAGCGGGAGGCGGCAATGAGCAGTTCTTC. Translated: CASSPILAGGGNEQFF.

This clonotype was detected once. V usage is TRBV29-1 and J usage is TRBJ2-3; 7 bases are shared with TRBD1. The J call is doubtful: the DNA matches TRBJ1-1 better. Germline CDR1 SQVTM, CDR2 ANQGSEA. The CDR3 length is 14 residues. DNA for the CDR3: TGCAGCGCCACAAAAGCAGGGGGTTGGACTGAAGCTTTCTTT. It codes for CSATKAGGWTEAFF.

This clonotype was detected only once. V gene TRBV7-6 combines with J gene TRBJ2-4; 7 bases match TRBD2. The CDR3 contains 14 residues. J was trimmed by 13 bases and V by 4 bases; bases with no gene match: 13. From germline, CDR1 is SGHVS and CDR2 FNYEAQ. The CDR3 nucleotides are TGTGCCAGCAGCTCAGCGGGAAACTACAATGAGCAGTACTTC. This codes for CASSSAGNYNEQYF.

This rearrangement joins TRBV2 to TRBJ2-3; TRBD2 matches at 13 bases. J gave up 2 bases and V 6 bases, and 5 bases lay outside the gene matches. The CDR3 length is 16 residues. The germline CDR1 and CDR2 sequences are SNHLY and FYNNEI. Written as DNA, the CDR3 is TGTGCCAGCAGGTTACTAGCGGGGGGGCCCACAGATACGCAGTATTTT. Translation: CASRLLAGGPTDTQYF.